What follows describes a single T cell receptor (beta chain). The antigen is undetermined. Peripheral blood came from all dose cohorts at three timepoints. V was trimmed by 0 bases and J by 4 bases, leaving 7 bases between them. This CDR3 has 13 amino acids. CDR1 SEHNR and CDR2 FQNEAQ come from the germline V gene (reference sequence). The table came from immunoSEQ multiplex PCR; TCRdb's copy has only in-frame clones and leaves some out. The table has tens of thousands of clones, about 89% seen once. This record belongs to a study of OX40 agonist ivuxolimab in advanced cancers. Study information: Hepatocellular carcinoma, melanoma, renal cell or head and neck cancer occurred in dose-escalation patients.

General study findings and limits: CD4+ and CD8+ blood T cells expanded clonally by week 6 at 0.1 to 3.0 mg/kg. Expanded clones belonging to CD8+ T cells outnumbered, on average, those of CD4+.

The receptor's source is an adult with an advanced solid tumor such as melanoma, head and neck, liver or kidney cancer. The chain is built from TRBV7-9 and TRBJ2-7; no clear D. The specimen was CD4+ or CD8+ T cells sorted from blood, collected in a trial of the OX40 agonist ivuxolimab. CDR3: CASSLALSYEQYF. In DNA, the CDR3 is TGTGCCAGCAGCTTAGCCCTCAGTTACGAGCAGTACTTC.